These 25 T cell receptor beta chains were all obtained from the same sample, sequenced in a study of immune characterization of retroperitoneal liposarcoma. TCRdb re-analysed the PCR reads in MiXCR, keeping a single row per CDR3 protein. Of 2,700 or so distinct CDR3 sequences in the sample, approximately 49% were seen once. Sequenced sample: tumor tissue. Receptors originate from a male donor with retroperitoneal liposarcoma.

This clonotype has just a few counts. A much bigger clone sits one base away, suggesting this may be a read error. The chain is built from TRBV5-1 and TRBJ2-4; TRBD2 matches at 13 bases. There are 16 residues in the CDR3. The J segment lost 13 bases and the V segment lost 4 bases, leaving 14 bases of the junction unmatched. Germline V gene lookup returns CDR1 SGHRS and CDR2 YFSETQ. Written as DNA, the CDR3 is TGCGCCAGCAGCGTATGGACTAGCGGGAGCCGTAATGAGCAGTACTTC. Residues: CASSVWTSGSRNEQYF.

This clonotype is labeled medium-sized. The rearrangement uses TRBV5-1 and TRBJ2-1; D might be TRBD2 (5 bases). Germline V gene data show CDR1 as SGHRS and CDR2 as YFSETQ. The CDR3 runs 13 residues. Trimming left V 1 base short and J 13 bases short, with 15 bases between. The CDR3 DNA follows: TGCGCCAGCAGCTTGAACCCCGGGGAGACCCAGTTCTTC. The encoded protein is CASSLNPGETQFF.

Within the sample, this clonotype is medium-sized (0.01 to 0.1%). CDR3 in amino acids: CASSLRRREQYF. CDR3 DNA sequence: TGTGCCAGCAGTTTACGCCGACGGGAGCAGTACTTC. V usage is TRBV12-3 or TRBV12-4 and J usage is TRBJ2-5; D may be TRBD2 (6 bases). Trimming shortened V by 2 bases and J by 11 bases, and 12 bases separated the two germline ends. The CDR3 has 12 amino acids.

V is TRBV20-1 and J is TRBJ2-3; TRBD1 aligns across 7 bases. J was trimmed by 0 bases and V by 6 bases; bases with no gene match: 6. Germline V gene data show CDR1 as DFQATT and CDR2 as SNEGSKA (reference sequence). The CDR3 length is 14 residues. CDR3 in DNA: TGCAGTGCCCTTAGGGACAGCAGCACAGATACGCAGTATTTT. Translation: CSALRDSSTDTQYF.

The chain employs TRBV12-3 or TRBV12-4 and TRBJ2-3, with 8 bases matching TRBD2. This CDR3 has 14 amino acids. Trimming at V came to 11 bases and at J to 3 bases, leaving 10 bases not matched to a gene. The CDR3 DNA follows: TGTGCCTCCGGGGGGGCTCCGGATACAGATACGCAGTATTTT. It codes for CASGGAPDTDTQYF.

Of note for this clonotype: A clone one base away is much larger, so this may be a read error. This chain joins TRBV4-3 and TRBJ1-5; D remains unclear. This CDR3 contains 17 residues. CDR1 and CDR2 (germline): LGHNA, YSLEER. The CDR3 nucleotides are TGCGCCAGCAGCTTACGAGGACCGTCGCTTAGCAATCAGCCCCGGCATTTT. Encoded protein: CASSLRGPSLSNQPRHF.

This clonotype came up a few times. The chain employs TRBV6-1 and TRBJ2-1; a weak D match, TRBD2 (5 bases). V lost 5 bases and J lost 4, with 18 bases in between. The CDR3 consists of 16 residues. Germline V gives CDR1 MNHNS, CDR2 SASEGT. The chain's CDR3 is CASSTSRGGSYNEQFF. The DNA of the CDR3 is TGTGCCAGCAGTACAAGCCGGGGTGGATCTTACAATGAGCAGTTCTTC.

The CDR3 protein is CASSEFKGGYNEQFF. Written as DNA, the CDR3 is TGTGCCAGCAGTGAATTTAAAGGGGGCTACAATGAGCAGTTCTTC. V is TRBV6-1 and J is TRBJ2-1; maybe TRBD1 (6 bases). Trimming left V 2 bases short and J 3 bases short, with 11 bases between. This CDR3 spans 15 amino acids. Looked up from germline, CDR1 is MNHNS and CDR2 is SASEGT.

This clonotype is classed as medium-sized. The rearrangement links TRBV7-2 to TRBJ2-7; TRBD2 aligns across 8 bases. V shed 3 bases, J shed 2 bases, and the junction held 3 bases outside the gene matches. Germline lookup yields CDR1 SGHTA and CDR2 FQGNSA. The CDR3 has 14 residues. The CDR3 nucleotides are TGTGCCAGCAGCTTGACTAGCGTCACCTACGAGCAGTACTTC. Its translation is CASSLTSVTYEQYF.

By sample share, this clonotype is medium-sized. This chain links TRBV6-1 with TRBJ2-5; D possibly corresponds to TRBD2 (5 bases). Germline CDR1 MNHNS, CDR2 SASEGT. V lost 5 bases to trimming and J lost 7 bases, with 17 bases between them. The CDR3 is 14 residues long. The CDR3 is CASSQPGYPVTQYF. The DNA of the CDR3 is TGTGCCAGCAGTCAACCGGGGTACCCTGTGACCCAGTACTTC.

A few counts support this clonotype. V gene TRBV12-3 or TRBV12-4 combines with J gene TRBJ2-6; a possible D gene is TRBD1 (6 bases). CDR3 size: 15 residues. The V end was cut by 3 bases, the J end by 0 bases, with 6 bases between. The CDR3 loop reads CASSLGASGANVLTF. The CDR3 DNA reads as TGTGCCAGCAGTTTGGGGGCCTCTGGGGCCAACGTCCTGACTTTC.

This clonotype appeared a few times. A much larger clone sits a single nucleotide away, making a read error possible. This chain connects TRBV5-3 to TRBJ2-1, with 13 positions matching TRBD2. The end of the DNA fits TRBJ2-7 better, so the J call may be wrong. TRBV5-3 falls under the ORF class, with uncertain function. CDR3 size: 15 residues. The CDR3: CASSPGLAGVSEQYF. The CDR3 DNA is TGTGCCAGCAGCCCAGGACTAGCGGGAGTGAGTGAGCAGTACTTC.

The V and J genes are TRBV6-1 and TRBJ2-3; 8 bases agree with TRBD1. This CDR3 is 16 amino acids long. Germline V lookup: CDR1 MNHNS, CDR2 SASEGT. V trimming: 5 bases; J trimming: 3 bases; junction bases outside the gene matches: 10. The CDR3 region has the DNA TGTGCCAGCAGTCTTGAGGACAGGGTCAGTACAGATACGCAGTATTTT. Its protein product is CASSLEDRVSTDTQYF.

This clonotype rates as medium-sized. The chain combines TRBV7-2 with TRBJ2-1; D not certain. CDR1 and CDR2 (germline): SGHTA, FQGNSA. V lost 2 bases and J lost 0, with 17 bases in between. The CDR3 totals 18 residues. The DNA for the CDR3 is TGTGCCAGCAGCTTAATCAAACAGTTTCCAGTCTCCTACAATGAGCAGTTCTTC. This gives the protein CASSLIKQFPVSYNEQFF.

This clonotype was counted only a few times. V and J are TRBV7-8 and TRBJ2-1; 7 nucleotides line up with TRBD2. CDR3 length equals 14 residues. Germline-derived CDR1 and CDR2 are SGHVS and FQNEAQ. V was clipped by 10 bases and J by 8 bases; unmatched bases: 14. Here the CDR3 DNA reads TGTGCCATAGAGATAGCGGGTTTTAGGGATGAGCAGTTCTTC. Its translation is CAIEIAGFRDEQFF.

By sample fraction, this clonotype is medium-sized. The rearrangement links TRBV12-3 or TRBV12-4 to TRBJ2-7; 9 bases map to TRBD2. CDR3 length: 14 residues. V gave up 4 bases and J gave up 0 bases; unmatched junction bases: 1. The CDR3 reads CASSSSGTSYEQYF. The DNA for the CDR3 is TGTGCCAGCAGTTCTAGCGGGACCTCCTACGAGCAGTACTTC.

This clonotype is judged medium-sized. The chain joins TRBV6-1 to TRBJ1-5; no reliable D call. In germline, CDR1 is MNHNS, CDR2 SASEGT. CDR3 length equals 13 residues. V dropped 10 bases and J dropped 3 bases, with 13 bases sitting between them. This CDR3 reads CATSRGFNQPQHF. The CDR3 DNA reads as TGTGCCACATCCCGAGGCTTCAATCAGCCCCAGCATTTT.

The V and J genes are TRBV6-1 and TRBJ2-1; 11 bases map to TRBD2. The J segment lost 2 bases and the V segment lost 9 bases, leaving 3 bases of the junction unmatched. Germline CDR1 is MNHNS and CDR2 is SASEGT. This CDR3 spans 14 amino acids. CDR3 nucleotides: TGTGCCAGTCATAGCGGGAGGGCCTACAATGAGCAGTTCTTC. Amino acids: CASHSGRAYNEQFF.

The chain carries TRBV6-1 and TRBJ2-1; 13 bases are shared with TRBD2. The J call is in doubt because the DNA end fits TRBJ2-7 better. Germline values: CDR1 MNHNS, CDR2 SASEGT. This CDR3 contains 15 residues. The CDR3 bases are TGTGCCAGCAGTGCCGGACTAGCGGGAGTAGGCGAGCAGTACTTC. It specifies CASSAGLAGVGEQYF.

The gene calls are TRBV4-1 and TRBJ2-7; 12 nucleotides align to TRBD2. This CDR3 is 15 amino acids long. Per germline, CDR1 MGHRA and CDR2 YSYEKL. The V segment lost 2 bases and the J segment 6 bases; nucleotides outside the gene matches: 5. The CDR3 sequence is CASSQSLAGGSEQYF. The CDR3, as DNA: TGCGCCAGCAGCCAATCACTAGCGGGAGGAAGCGAGCAGTACTTC.

By frequency in the sample, this clonotype is medium-sized. The gene calls are TRBV12-3 or TRBV12-4 and TRBJ2-5; 12 bases are shared with TRBD1. Matching the DNA end better, TRBJ2-7 makes the J call doubtful. This CDR3 region has 14 residues. The CDR3 region is CASRGQGAGYEQYF. The DNA of the CDR3 is TGTGCCAGCAGGGGACAGGGGGCCGGGTACGAGCAGTACTTC.

This clonotype was detected a few times. This chain connects TRBV6-1 to TRBJ2-1; no firm D call. The better agreement between TRBJ2-7 and the DNA end casts doubt on the J call. Per germline, CDR1 MNHNS and CDR2 SASEGT. This CDR3 is 15 amino acids long. The CDR3 DNA follows: TGTGCCAGCAGGGACGGACGGGCCCCCTTCCATGAGCAGTACTTC. Translation gives CASRDGRAPFHEQYF.

Points on this clonotype: Just one base apart from a much larger clone, this may be a read error. The chain uses TRBV7-8 and TRBJ2-1, with D perhaps matching TRBD1 or TRBD2 (6 bases each). The germline V and J ends were trimmed by 5 bases and 16 bases, with 24 bases remaining between them. The CDR3 runs to 14 residues. Per the germline V gene, CDR1 is SGHVS and CDR2 is FQNEAQ. In nucleotides, the CDR3 is TGTGCCAGCAGCGCGCGTGGAGGGGGTGCTGCGTTATTCTTC. Translating it yields CASSARGGGAALFF.

The chain carries TRBV25-1 and TRBJ2-5; 10 bases fit TRBD1. Gene TRBJ2-7 matches the end of the DNA better, so the J call may be wrong. Germline V CDR1 and CDR2: MGHDK, SYGVNS. The CDR3 spans 15 residues. CDR3 region: CASSGRTGGSYEQYF. CDR3 coding DNA: TGTGCCAGCAGTGGAAGGACAGGGGGTTCCTACGAGCAGTACTTC.

V usage is TRBV12-3 or TRBV12-4 and J usage is TRBJ1-2, with D uncertain. V lost 4 bases to trimming and J lost 2 bases, with 11 bases between them. This CDR3 is 14 amino acids long. Written as DNA, the CDR3 is TGTGCCAGCAGTTCTTTCTCCAGGAACTATGGCTACACCTTC. Protein sequence: CASSSFSRNYGYTF.